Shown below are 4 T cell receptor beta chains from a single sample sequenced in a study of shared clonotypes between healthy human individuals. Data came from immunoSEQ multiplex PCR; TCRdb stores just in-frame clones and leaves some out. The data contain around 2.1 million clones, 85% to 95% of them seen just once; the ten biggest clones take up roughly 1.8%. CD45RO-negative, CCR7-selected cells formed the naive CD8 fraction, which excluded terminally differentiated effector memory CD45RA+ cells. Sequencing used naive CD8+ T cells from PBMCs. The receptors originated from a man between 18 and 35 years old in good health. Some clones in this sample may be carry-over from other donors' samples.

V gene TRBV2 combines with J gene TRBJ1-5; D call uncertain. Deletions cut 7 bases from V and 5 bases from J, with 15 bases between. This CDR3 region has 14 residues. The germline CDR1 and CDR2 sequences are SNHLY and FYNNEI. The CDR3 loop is CASTPEEGYQPQHF. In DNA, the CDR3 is TGTGCCAGCACACCCGAAGAGGGATATCAGCCCCAGCATTTT.

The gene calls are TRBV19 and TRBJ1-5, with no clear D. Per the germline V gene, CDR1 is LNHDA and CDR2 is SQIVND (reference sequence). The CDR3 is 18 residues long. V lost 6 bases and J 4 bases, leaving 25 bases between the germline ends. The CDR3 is CASSSEHSRWALNQPQHF. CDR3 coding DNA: TGTGCCAGTAGCAGTGAACATAGCAGATGGGCCCTAAATCAGCCCCAGCATTTT.

CDR3 DNA sequence: TGCGCCAGCAGCTTGGCCGAAGCGGGAGGGGATGAGCAGTTCTTC. It yields the protein CASSLAEAGGDEQFF. The chain recombines TRBV5-1 with TRBJ2-1; 10 positions agree with TRBD2. The germline V gene encodes CDR1 SGHRS and CDR2 YFSETQ. The CDR3 has 15 amino acids. The junction had 5 bases not matched to a gene; V was cut back by 0 bases and J by 8 bases.

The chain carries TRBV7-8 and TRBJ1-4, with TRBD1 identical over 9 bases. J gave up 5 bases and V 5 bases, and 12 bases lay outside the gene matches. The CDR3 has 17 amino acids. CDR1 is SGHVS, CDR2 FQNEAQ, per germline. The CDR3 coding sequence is TGTGCCAGCAGCCTCTCCCATCGACAGGGGGTGAATGAAAAACTGTTTTTT. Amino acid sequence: CASSLSHRQGVNEKLFF.